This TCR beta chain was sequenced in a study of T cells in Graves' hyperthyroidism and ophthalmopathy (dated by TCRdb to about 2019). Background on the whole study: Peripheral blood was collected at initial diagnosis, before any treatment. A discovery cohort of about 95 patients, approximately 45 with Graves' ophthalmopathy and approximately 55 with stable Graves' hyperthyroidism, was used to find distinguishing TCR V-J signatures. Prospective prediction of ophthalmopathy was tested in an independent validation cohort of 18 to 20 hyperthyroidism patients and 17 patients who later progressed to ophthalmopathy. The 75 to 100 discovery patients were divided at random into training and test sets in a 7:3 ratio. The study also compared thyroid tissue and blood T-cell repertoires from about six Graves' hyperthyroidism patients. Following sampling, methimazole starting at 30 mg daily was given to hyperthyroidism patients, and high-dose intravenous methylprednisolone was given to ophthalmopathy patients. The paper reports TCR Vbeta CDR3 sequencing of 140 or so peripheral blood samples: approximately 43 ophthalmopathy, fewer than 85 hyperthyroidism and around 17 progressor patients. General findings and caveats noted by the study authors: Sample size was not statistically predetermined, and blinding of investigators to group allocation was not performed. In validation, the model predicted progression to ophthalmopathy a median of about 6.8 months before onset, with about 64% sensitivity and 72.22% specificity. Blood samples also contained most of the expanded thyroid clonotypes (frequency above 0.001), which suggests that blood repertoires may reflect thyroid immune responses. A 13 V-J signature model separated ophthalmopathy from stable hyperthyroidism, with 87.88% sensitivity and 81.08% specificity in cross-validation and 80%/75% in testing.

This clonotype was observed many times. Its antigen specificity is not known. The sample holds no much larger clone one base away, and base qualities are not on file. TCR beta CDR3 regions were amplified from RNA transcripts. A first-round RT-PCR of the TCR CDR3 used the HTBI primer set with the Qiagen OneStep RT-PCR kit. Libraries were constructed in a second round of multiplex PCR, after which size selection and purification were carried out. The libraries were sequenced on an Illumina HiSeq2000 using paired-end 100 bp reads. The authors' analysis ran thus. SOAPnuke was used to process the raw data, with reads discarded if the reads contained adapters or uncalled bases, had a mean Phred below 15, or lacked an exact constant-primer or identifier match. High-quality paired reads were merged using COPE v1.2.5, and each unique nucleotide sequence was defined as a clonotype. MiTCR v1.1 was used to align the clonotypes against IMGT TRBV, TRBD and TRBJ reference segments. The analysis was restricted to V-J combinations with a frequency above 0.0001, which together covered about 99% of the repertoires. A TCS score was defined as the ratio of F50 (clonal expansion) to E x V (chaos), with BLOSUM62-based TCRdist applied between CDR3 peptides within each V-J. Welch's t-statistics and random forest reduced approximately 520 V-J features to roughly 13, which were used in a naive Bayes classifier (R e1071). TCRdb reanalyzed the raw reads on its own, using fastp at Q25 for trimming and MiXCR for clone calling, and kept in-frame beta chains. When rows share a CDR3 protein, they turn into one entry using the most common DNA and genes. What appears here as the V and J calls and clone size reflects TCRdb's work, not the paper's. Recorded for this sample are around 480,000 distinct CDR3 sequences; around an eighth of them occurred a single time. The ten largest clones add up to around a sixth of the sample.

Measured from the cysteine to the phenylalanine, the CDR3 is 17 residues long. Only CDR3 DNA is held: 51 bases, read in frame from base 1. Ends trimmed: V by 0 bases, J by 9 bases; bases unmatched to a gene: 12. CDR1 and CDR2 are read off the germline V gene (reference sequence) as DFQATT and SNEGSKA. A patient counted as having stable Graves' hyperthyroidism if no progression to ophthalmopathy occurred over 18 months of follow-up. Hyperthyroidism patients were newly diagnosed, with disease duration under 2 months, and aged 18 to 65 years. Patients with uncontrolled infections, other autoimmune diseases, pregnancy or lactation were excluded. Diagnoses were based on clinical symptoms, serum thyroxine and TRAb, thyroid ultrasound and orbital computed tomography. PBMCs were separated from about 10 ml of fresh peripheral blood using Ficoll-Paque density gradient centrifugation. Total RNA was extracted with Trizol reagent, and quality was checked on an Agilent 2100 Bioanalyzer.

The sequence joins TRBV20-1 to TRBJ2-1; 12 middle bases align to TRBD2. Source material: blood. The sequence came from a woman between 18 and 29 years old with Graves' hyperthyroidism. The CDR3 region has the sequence CSARDFRLAGAYVEQFF. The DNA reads TGCAGTGCTAGAGATTTTAGACTAGCGGGAGCTTATGTTGAGCAGTTCTTC.